This TCR beta chain was captured by sequencing in a study of shared clonotypes between healthy human individuals. This clone was counted many times. Germline V gives CDR1 MNHNS, CDR2 SASEGT. The V and J ends lost 1 base and 7 bases, in that order; junction bases with no gene match: 8. This CDR3 has 15 amino acids. TCRdb's copy holds only in-frame clones and misses some; the assay was immunoSEQ multiplex PCR. The data contain some 470,000 clones, 76% of them singletons. Sequenced: PBMCs. The chain links TRBV6-1 to TRBJ1-2; 8 bases map to TRBD1. The receptor was isolated from a woman between 40 and 50 years old in good health. Some clones in this sample may be carry-over from other donors' samples. CDR3 in DNA: TGTGCCAGCAGTGAAGTTGAGCGGACAGGGAGTGGCTACACCTTC. This encodes CASSEVERTGSGYTF.